The clone carrying this TCR beta chain was observed a few times. Its antigen is undetermined. These data belong to a study of T-cell memory formation after mild COVID-19. Across the study: Largely donor-specific sequence clusters came from a couple of donors. Study-level findings and limits: Mostly located in CM and EM were contracting CD4+ clones, with contracting CD8+ clones located in EMRA. Day 15 to 85 contracting clones showed balanced CD4/CD8; later expanders leaned CD4+.

CDR3 length equals 14 residues. The germline V and J ends were trimmed by 2 bases and 9 bases, with 11 bases remaining between them. MiXCR was run by TCRdb on the 5' RACE reads, yielding one entry per CDR3 protein. This table has roughly 180,000 distinct CDR3 sequences, roughly 12% appearing once. This receptor was obtained from a man aged 18 to 29 who had mild COVID-19 (a few samples of this study predate the infection). Cell type and time point are not known. The specimen was PBMCs or a T cell subset sorted from them (not recorded which). The chain uses TRBV12-3 or TRBV12-4 and TRBJ1-6, with D hard to call. In nucleotides, the CDR3 is TGTGCCAGCAGTTTACAGGTCCCTGGTTCACCCCTCCACTTT. Its translation is CASSLQVPGSPLHF.